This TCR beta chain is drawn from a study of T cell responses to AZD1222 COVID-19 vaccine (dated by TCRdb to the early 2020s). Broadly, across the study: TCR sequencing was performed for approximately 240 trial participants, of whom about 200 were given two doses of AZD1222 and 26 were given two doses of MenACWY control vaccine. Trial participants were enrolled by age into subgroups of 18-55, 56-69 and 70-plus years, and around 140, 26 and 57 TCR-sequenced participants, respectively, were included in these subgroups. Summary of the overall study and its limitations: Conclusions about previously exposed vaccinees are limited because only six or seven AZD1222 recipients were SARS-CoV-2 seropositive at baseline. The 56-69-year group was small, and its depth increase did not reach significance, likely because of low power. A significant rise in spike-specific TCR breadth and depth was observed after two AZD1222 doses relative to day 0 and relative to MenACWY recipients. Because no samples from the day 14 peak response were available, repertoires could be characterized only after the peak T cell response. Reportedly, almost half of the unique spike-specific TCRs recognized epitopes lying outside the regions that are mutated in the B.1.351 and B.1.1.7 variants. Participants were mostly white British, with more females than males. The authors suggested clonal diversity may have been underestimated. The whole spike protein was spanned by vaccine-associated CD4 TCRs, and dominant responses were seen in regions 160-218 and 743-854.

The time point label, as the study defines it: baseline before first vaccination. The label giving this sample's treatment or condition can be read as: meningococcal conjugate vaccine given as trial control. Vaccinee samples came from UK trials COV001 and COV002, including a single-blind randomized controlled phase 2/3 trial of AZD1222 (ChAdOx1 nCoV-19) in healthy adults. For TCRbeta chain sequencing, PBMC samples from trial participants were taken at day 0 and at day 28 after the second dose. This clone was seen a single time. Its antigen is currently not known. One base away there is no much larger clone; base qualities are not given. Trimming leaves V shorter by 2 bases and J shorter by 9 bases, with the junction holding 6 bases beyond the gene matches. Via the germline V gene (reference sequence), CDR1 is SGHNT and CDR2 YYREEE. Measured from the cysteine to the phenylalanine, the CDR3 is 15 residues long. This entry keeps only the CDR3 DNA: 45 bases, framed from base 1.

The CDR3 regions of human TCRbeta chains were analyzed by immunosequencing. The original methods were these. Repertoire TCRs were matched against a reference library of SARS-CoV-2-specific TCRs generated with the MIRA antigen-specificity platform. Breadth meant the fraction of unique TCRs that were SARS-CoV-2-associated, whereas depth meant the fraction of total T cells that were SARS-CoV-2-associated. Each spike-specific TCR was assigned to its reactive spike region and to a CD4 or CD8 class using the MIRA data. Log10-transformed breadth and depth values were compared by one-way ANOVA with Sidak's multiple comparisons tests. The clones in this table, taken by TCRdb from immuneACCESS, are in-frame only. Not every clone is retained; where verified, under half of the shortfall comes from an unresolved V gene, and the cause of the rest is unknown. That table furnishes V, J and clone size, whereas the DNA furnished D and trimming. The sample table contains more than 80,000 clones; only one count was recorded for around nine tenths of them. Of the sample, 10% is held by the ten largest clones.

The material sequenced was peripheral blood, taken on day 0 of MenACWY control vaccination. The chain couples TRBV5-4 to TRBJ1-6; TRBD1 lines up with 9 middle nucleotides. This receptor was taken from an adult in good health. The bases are TGTGCCAGCAGCTTCAAGGGACAGGGCATTTCACCCCTCCACTTT. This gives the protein CASSFKGQGISPLHF.